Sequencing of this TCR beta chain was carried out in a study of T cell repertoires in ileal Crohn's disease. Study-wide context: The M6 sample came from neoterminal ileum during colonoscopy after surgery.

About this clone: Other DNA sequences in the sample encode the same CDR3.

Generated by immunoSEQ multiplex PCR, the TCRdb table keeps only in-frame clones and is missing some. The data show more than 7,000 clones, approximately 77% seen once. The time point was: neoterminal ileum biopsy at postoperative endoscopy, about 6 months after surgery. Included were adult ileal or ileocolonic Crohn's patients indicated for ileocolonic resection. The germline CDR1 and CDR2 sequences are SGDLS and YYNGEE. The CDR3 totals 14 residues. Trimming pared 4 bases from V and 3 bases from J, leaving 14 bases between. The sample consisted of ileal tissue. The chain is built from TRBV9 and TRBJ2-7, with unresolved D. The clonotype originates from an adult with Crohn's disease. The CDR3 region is CASSPRERNYEQYF. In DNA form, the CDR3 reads TGTGCCAGCAGCCCTCGAGAACGAAACTACGAGCAGTACTTC.